A single sample gave rise to the 30 T cell receptor beta chains below, sequenced in a study of T-cell reconstitution after alpha-beta-depleted transplantation in children. Unique molecular identifiers were incorporated during preparation of the TCRbeta library. TCRdb reprocessed the PCR reads with MiXCR, giving one entry per CDR3 protein. The sample consists of 670,000 or so distinct CDR3 sequences, around 13% of them appearing once. The sample was PBMCs, taken before TCRalphabeta/CD19-depleted stem cell transplant. The receptors shown here come from a girl aged 2 to 10 with congenital amegakaryocytic thrombocytopenia, due to receive a stem cell transplant.

The chain links TRBV9 to TRBJ2-1, with 9 nucleotides matching TRBD2. Germline V CDR1 and CDR2: SGDLS, YYNGEE. V lost 0 bases and J lost 8; bases outside the gene matches: 9. There are 16 residues in the CDR3. The CDR3 nucleotides read TGTGCCAGCAGCGTAGCTCCAGCGGGAGGACTCCATGAGCAGTTCTTC. Amino acid sequence: CASSVAPAGGLHEQFF.

In its sample, this clonotype was seen many times. The chain combines TRBV7-8 with TRBJ2-5, with 7 bases identical to TRBD1. The length of the CDR3 is 16 residues. Per the germline V gene, CDR1 is SGHVS and CDR2 is FQNEAQ. V dropped 4 bases and J dropped 5; count of bases not matched to a gene: 13. CDR3 in amino acids: CASSSILQGMFETQYF. CDR3 DNA: TGTGCCAGCAGCTCCATTCTACAGGGGATGTTTGAGACCCAGTACTTC.

In the case of this clonotype: At one end, the junction sequence differs from germline, possibly due to a read error. The chain combines TRBV2 with TRBJ2-5; weak D call: TRBD1 (6 bases). This CDR3 has 11 residues. CDR1 is SNHLY, CDR2 FYNNEI, per germline. The CDR3 sequence is CASSEAGDTIF. The CDR3 coding sequence is TGTGCCAGCAGTGAAGCTGGGGACACTATATTC.

The chain has TRBV12-3 or TRBV12-4 and TRBJ2-1; TRBD2 aligns across 11 bases. The CDR3 length is 16 residues. Trimming removed 5 bases from V and 6 bases from J; junction bases left unmatched: 9. CDR3 sequence reads: CASSGGLAGISNEQFF. The CDR3 bases are TGTGCCAGCAGTGGTGGACTAGCGGGCATTTCCAATGAGCAGTTCTTC.

At least ten counts were recorded for this clonotype. V usage is TRBV20-1 and J usage is TRBJ2-1, with 13 bases matching TRBD2. The V and J ends lost 4 bases and 13 bases, in that order; junction bases with no gene match: 22. Germline lookup yields CDR1 DFQATT and CDR2 SNEGSKA (reference sequence). This CDR3 comprises 18 residues. CDR3 residues: CSANLQGRSGTSGTGQFF. The CDR3 DNA is TGCAGTGCTAACCTCCAAGGCCGATCCGGGACTAGCGGGACCGGTCAGTTCTTC.

This clonotype was detected ten times or more. This chain connects TRBV10-1 to TRBJ2-1; the match to TRBD2 covers 7 bases. The germline V gene encodes CDR1 WNHNN and CDR2 SYGVQD (reference sequence). The CDR3 is 17 residues long. Losses at the gene ends were 3 bases for V and 6 bases for J; bases not matched to a gene: 14. The CDR3 loop is CASSDSVGSGVSNEQFF. DNA for the CDR3: TGCGCCAGCAGTGATTCGGTGGGGAGCGGGGTGTCCAATGAGCAGTTCTTC.

This clonotype was seen only a few times. The CDR3 loop is CASSQDRRGYEQYF. The CDR3 DNA is TGTGCCAGCAGCCAAGATCGCAGGGGCTACGAGCAGTACTTC. The chain links TRBV14 to TRBJ2-7, with D possibly being TRBD1 (6 bases). Germline lookup yields CDR1 SGHDN and CDR2 FVKESK. Trimming left V 0 bases short and J 3 bases short, with 9 bases between. The CDR3 sequence is 14 residues long.

The chain is built from TRBV25-1 and TRBJ2-3, with D perhaps matching TRBD1 (6 bases). Deletions cut 3 bases from V and 1 base from J, with 14 bases between. The CDR3 contains 16 residues. Per germline, CDR1 MGHDK and CDR2 SYGVNS. CDR3 sequence (DNA): TGTGCCAGCAGTGATCCGCAGGGGATTGGCACAGATACGCAGTATTTT. Its protein product is CASSDPQGIGTDTQYF.

This clonotype has a count of ten or more. This chain links TRBV29-1 with TRBJ1-5; 10 bases are a match to TRBD1. V was pared by 4 bases and J by 5 bases, with 8 bases of the junction left unmatched. The CDR3 spans 15 residues. Germline V gene sequence: CDR1 SQVTM, CDR2 ANQGSEA. The CDR3 region is CSVAETGTGDQPQHF. CDR3 DNA sequence: TGCAGCGTTGCGGAAACCGGGACAGGGGATCAGCCCCAGCATTTT.

This clonotype showed up many times. J is TRBJ2-1 and V is TRBV5-1; D is uncertain. The germline V and J ends were trimmed by 1 base and 9 bases, with 14 bases remaining between them. The CDR3 sequence is 14 residues long. The V gene's germline CDR1 is SGHRS and CDR2 YFSETQ. The CDR3 sequence: CASSLTPLPSEQFF. CDR3 DNA: TGCGCCAGCAGCTTGACCCCCCTCCCCAGTGAGCAGTTCTTC.

The rearrangement links TRBV12-3 or TRBV12-4 to TRBJ2-1; 13 nucleotides align to TRBD2. V shed 3 bases and J 8 bases; nucleotides not matched to a gene: 7. The CDR3 length is 16 residues. The CDR3 sequence is CASSFELAGGPYEQFF. The CDR3 nucleotides read TGTGCCAGCAGTTTCGAACTAGCGGGAGGGCCCTATGAGCAGTTCTTC.

In this sample, this clonotype turned up many times. The chain recombines TRBV20-1 with TRBJ2-3, with 10 bases that match TRBD2. With V trimmed by 4 bases and J by 1 base, 2 bases remained unmatched. The CDR3 is 14 residues long. Germline CDR1 reads DFQATT; CDR2 reads SNEGSKA (reference sequence). The CDR3 bases are TGCAGTGCTACTGGGACTAGCGGCACAGATACGCAGTATTTT. Translating gives CSATGTSGTDTQYF.

This clonotype has ten or more counts. This chain joins TRBV20-1 and TRBJ2-5, with 14 nucleotides matching TRBD2. The germline V gene encodes CDR1 DFQATT and CDR2 SNEGSKA (reference sequence). V shed 1 base and J 5 bases; nucleotides not matched to a gene: 3. The CDR3 length is 15 residues. This chain's CDR3 is CSARGLAGGWETQYF. DNA for the CDR3: TGCAGTGCTAGAGGACTAGCGGGAGGGTGGGAGACCCAGTACTTC.

This clonotype was found many times. The rearrangement links TRBV12-3 or TRBV12-4 to TRBJ1-1, with a weak D call TRBD1 (6 bases). The CDR3 spans 13 residues. Deletions cut 6 bases from V and 5 bases from J, with 13 bases between. CDR3: CASRSTGRTEAFF. The CDR3 DNA sequence: TGTGCCAGCAGATCTACAGGGAGAACTGAAGCTTTCTTT.

This clonotype has at least ten counts. V is TRBV20-1 and J is TRBJ2-3, with D unclear. The length of the CDR3 is 14 residues. V lost 3 bases and J 0 bases, leaving 10 bases between the germline ends. In germline, CDR1 is DFQATT, CDR2 SNEGSKA (reference sequence). The CDR3 DNA is TGCAGTGCTAGTGGGCCGACTAGCACAGATACGCAGTATTTT. Translated, it gives CSASGPTSTDTQYF.

This clonotype showed up just a few times. The chain joins TRBV5-1 to TRBJ2-5, with 7 bases fitting TRBD1. The CDR3 has 15 amino acids. The germline V gene has CDR1 SGHRS and CDR2 YFSETQ. Unmatched junction bases numbered 9, after V lost 2 bases and J lost 5 bases. CDR3 region: CASSLQDRVAETQYF. CDR3 DNA sequence: TGCGCCAGCAGCTTACAAGACAGGGTCGCGGAGACCCAGTACTTC. Looking up the rest from reference TRBV5-1 and TRBJ2-5 gives the full variable domain: KAGVTQTPRYLIKTRGQQVTLSCSPISGHRSVSWYQQTPGQGLQFLFEYFSETQRNKGNFPGRFSGRQFSNSRSEMNVSTLELGDSALYLCASSLQDRVAETQYFGPGTRLLVL.

The V gene is TRBV15, the J gene TRBJ2-5; D is possibly TRBD1 or TRBD2 (5 bases each). CDR3 length: 13 residues. Germline V gene data show CDR1 as LNHNV and CDR2 as YYDKDF (reference sequence). V was pared by 6 bases and J by 4 bases, with 12 bases between. The CDR3 coding sequence is TGTGCCACCAGTTCGGGACGTCGAGAGACCCAGTACTTC. This translates into CATSSGRRETQYF.

Turning to this clonotype: This sequence may be a read error, since a much larger clone differs from it by one base. The chain couples TRBV12-3 or TRBV12-4 to TRBJ2-1; tentative D call: TRBD2 (5 bases). This CDR3 is 16 amino acids long. The chain's CDR3 is CASSYKDIAWKNEHFF. CDR3 coding DNA: TGTGCCAGCAGCTATAAAGATATAGCGTGGAAGAATGAGCATTTCTTC.

This sequence joins TRBV20-1 and TRBJ2-7, with 7 bases that match TRBD1. Germline assignment: CDR1 DFQATT and CDR2 SNEGSKA (reference sequence). The CDR3 is 13 residues long. V shed 2 bases, J shed 4 bases, and the junction held 5 bases outside the gene matches. DNA of the CDR3: TGCAGTGCTAGAAACAGGGGTCGTTACGAGCAGTACTTC. It is translated as CSARNRGRYEQYF.

The chain employs TRBV6-1 and TRBJ2-7, with D possibly matching TRBD1 (6 bases). Germline assignment: CDR1 MNHNS and CDR2 SASEGT. This CDR3 has 14 amino acids. Trimming left V 6 bases short and J 4 bases short, with 16 bases between. Here the CDR3 DNA reads TGTGCCAGCAGCGGACAGTATAAACGGTACGAGCAGTACTTC. It translates to CASSGQYKRYEQYF.

J is TRBJ1-5 and V is TRBV20-1; TRBD1 matches 7 bases. Germline trimming cut 6 bases from V and 4 bases from J; bases unmatched to any gene: 12. The length of the CDR3 is 15 residues. Germline V gene sequence: CDR1 DFQATT, CDR2 SNEGSKA (reference sequence). The CDR3 nucleotides are TGCAGTGCCGAGGGGGCCCGGGGAGGAAATCAGCCCCAGCATTTT. Translating gives CSAEGARGGNQPQHF.

This chain links TRBV4-1 with TRBJ2-1; D is unresolved. The CDR3 runs to 13 residues. V shed 6 bases and J shed 9 bases, with 15 bases lying between them. Germline V lookup: CDR1 MGHRA, CDR2 YSYEKL. This CDR3 reads CASSPAGVREQFF. The CDR3 region has the DNA TGCGCCAGCAGTCCCGCTGGGGTACGTGAGCAGTTCTTC.

The CDR3 nucleotides are TGCAGTGCTAGAGAGGGGGTAGCGGGAGCCTACAATGAGCAGTTCTTC. This encodes CSAREGVAGAYNEQFF. V usage is TRBV20-1 and J usage is TRBJ2-1; 9 bases are shared with TRBD2. The CDR3 runs to 16 residues. After removal of 0 bases from V and 2 bases from J, the junction contained 5 bases not matched to a gene. From germline, CDR1 is DFQATT and CDR2 SNEGSKA (reference sequence).

This clonotype was counted a few times. CDR3 sequence: CASSSNNANNEQFF. CDR3 DNA: TGTGCCAGCAGTTCGAATAACGCCAACAATGAGCAGTTCTTC. The V and J genes are TRBV12-3 or TRBV12-4 and TRBJ2-1; D is undetermined. There are 14 residues in the CDR3. V shed 4 bases and J shed 5 bases, with 12 bases lying between them.

The genes are TRBV20-1 and TRBJ2-7; D remains ambiguous. This CDR3 comprises 13 residues. V was clipped by 3 bases and J by 2 bases, with 11 bases between them. Germline assignment: CDR1 DFQATT and CDR2 SNEGSKA (reference sequence). The CDR3 reads CSASSAVAYEQYF. The CDR3 DNA reads TGCAGTGCTAGTTCCGCGGTAGCCTACGAGCAGTACTTC.

This chain links TRBV12-3 or TRBV12-4 with TRBJ2-5, with D possibly being TRBD1 (5 bases). The CDR3 is 14 amino acids. Trimming left V 1 base short and J 5 bases short, with 11 bases between. CDR3 amino acids: CASSLDNRLETQYF. The CDR3 DNA follows: TGTGCCAGCAGTTTAGATAACAGGCTCGAGACCCAGTACTTC.

In this sample, this clonotype turned up a few times. The rearrangement joins TRBV4-1 to TRBJ1-2; 8 nucleotides match TRBD1. The CDR3 runs 15 residues. The V and J ends lost 2 bases and 4 bases, in that order; junction bases with no gene match: 6. Germline V gene sequence: CDR1 MGHRA, CDR2 YSYEKL. CDR3 sequence reads: CASSQIGQGGYGYTF. CDR3 in DNA: TGCGCCAGCAGCCAAATTGGACAGGGAGGCTATGGCTACACCTTC.

This clonotype appeared a few times. The chain carries TRBV5-1 and TRBJ1-6; 7 bases map to TRBD1. Germline V lookup: CDR1 SGHRS, CDR2 YFSETQ. The J segment lost 0 bases and the V segment lost 3 bases, leaving 0 bases of the junction unmatched. The CDR3 is 15 amino acids. CDR3 coding DNA: TGCGCCAGCAGCTGGGACAGCTCCTATAATTCACCCCTCCACTTT. Its translation: CASSWDSSYNSPLHF. The whole variable domain, filled in from reference TRBV5-1 and TRBJ1-6, reads KAGVTQTPRYLIKTRGQQVTLSCSPISGHRSVSWYQQTPGQGLQFLFEYFSETQRNKGNFPGRFSGRQFSNSRSEMNVSTLELGDSALYLCASSWDSSYNSPLHFGNGTRLTVT.

This clonotype was recorded many times. This chain links TRBV5-1 with TRBJ2-3; D is unclear. The CDR3 runs to 14 residues. CDR1 SGHRS and CDR2 YFSETQ come from the germline V gene. V gave up 0 bases and J gave up 4 bases, with 9 bases separating them. CDR3 protein: CASSLALIADTQYF. CDR3 nucleotides: TGCGCCAGCAGCTTGGCCCTAATTGCAGATACGCAGTATTTT.

This clonotype was counted ten times or more. CDR3 sequence reads: CASSEYTEKLFF. Written as DNA, the CDR3 is TGTGCCAGCAGTGAATATACTGAAAAACTGTTTTTT. The chain has TRBV25-1 and TRBJ1-4; D unclear. Trimming removed 0 bases at V and 7 bases at J, with 3 bases between. The CDR3 spans 12 residues. Per the germline V gene, CDR1 is MGHDK and CDR2 is SYGVNS.